This TCR beta chain was profiled in a study of shared clonotypes between healthy human individuals. This clone was observed a handful of times. TCRdb keeps only in-frame clones here, not all; method: immunoSEQ multiplex PCR. The sample consists of tens of thousands of clones, roughly two thirds of them appearing once. With 5 bases clipped from V and 4 bases from J, the junction kept 7 bases outside the gene matches. This CDR3 is built from 15 residues. CDR1 is SGHVS and CDR2 is FQNEAQ in the germline V gene. The origin of this receptor is a man younger than 40 in good health. This chain joins TRBV7-8 and TRBJ2-5, with 10 bases lining up with TRBD2. The sequenced material came from memory CD8+ T cells sorted from blood. Subset defined: CD45RO+ cells pooled with CCR7-negative TemRA cells. In DNA form, the CDR3 reads TGTGCCAGCAGCGCTAGCGGGAGTGGTAGAGAGACCCAGTACTTC. It encodes CASSASGSGRETQYF.